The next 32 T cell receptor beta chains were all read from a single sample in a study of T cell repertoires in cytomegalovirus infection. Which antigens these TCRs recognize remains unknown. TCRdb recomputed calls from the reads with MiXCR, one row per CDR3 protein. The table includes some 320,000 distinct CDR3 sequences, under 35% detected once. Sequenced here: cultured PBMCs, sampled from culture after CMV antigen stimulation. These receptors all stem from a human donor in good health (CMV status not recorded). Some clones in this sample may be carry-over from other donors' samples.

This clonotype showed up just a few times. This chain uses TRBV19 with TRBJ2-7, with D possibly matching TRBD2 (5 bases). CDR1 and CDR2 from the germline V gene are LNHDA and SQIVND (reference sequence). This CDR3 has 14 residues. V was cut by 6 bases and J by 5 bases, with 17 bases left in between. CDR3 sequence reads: CASSPSRAVDEQYF. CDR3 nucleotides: TGTGCCAGTAGCCCCTCCCGAGCGGTGGACGAGCAGTACTTC.

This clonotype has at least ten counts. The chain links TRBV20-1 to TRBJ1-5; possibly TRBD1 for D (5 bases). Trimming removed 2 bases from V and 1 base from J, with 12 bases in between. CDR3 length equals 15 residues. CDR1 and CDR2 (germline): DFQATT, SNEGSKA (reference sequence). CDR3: CSARLQGGSNQPQHF. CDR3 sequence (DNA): TGCAGTGCTAGATTGCAGGGCGGCAGCAATCAGCCCCAGCATTTT.

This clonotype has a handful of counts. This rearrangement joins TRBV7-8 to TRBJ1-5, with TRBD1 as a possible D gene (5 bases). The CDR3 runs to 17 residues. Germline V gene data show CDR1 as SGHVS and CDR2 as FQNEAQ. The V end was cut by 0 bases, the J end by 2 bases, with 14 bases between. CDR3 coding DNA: TGTGCCAGCAGCTTAGCGGGTAAGGGGATGGGCAATCAGCCCCAGCATTTT. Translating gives CASSLAGKGMGNQPQHF.

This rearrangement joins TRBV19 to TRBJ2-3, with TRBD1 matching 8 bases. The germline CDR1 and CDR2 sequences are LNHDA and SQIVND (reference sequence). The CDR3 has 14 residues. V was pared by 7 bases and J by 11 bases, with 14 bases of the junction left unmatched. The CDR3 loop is CASNLGTGSFGQYF. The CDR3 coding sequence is TGTGCCAGTAACCTCGGGACAGGATCTTTCGGGCAGTATTTT.

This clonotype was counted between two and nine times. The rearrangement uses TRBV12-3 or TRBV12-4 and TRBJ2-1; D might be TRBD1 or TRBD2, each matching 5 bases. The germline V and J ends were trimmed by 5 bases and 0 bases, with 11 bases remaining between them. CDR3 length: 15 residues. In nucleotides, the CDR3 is TGTGCCAGCAGTCCCCGTGGGACCTCCTACAATGAGCAGTTCTTC. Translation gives CASSPRGTSYNEQFF.

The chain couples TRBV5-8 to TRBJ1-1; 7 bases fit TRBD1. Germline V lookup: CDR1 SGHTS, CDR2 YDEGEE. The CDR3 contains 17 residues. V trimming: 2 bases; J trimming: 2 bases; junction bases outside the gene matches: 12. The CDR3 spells CASSFVRGPFTNTEAFF. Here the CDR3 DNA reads TGTGCCAGCAGCTTTGTTAGGGGGCCGTTTACTAACACTGAAGCTTTCTTT.

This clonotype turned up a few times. For the CDR3, the DNA is TGTGCCAGCAGCACGGTTCAGAGCACAGATACGCAGTATTTT. Translating it yields CASSTVQSTDTQYF. The chain joins TRBV28 to TRBJ2-3; D is ambiguous. This CDR3 comprises 14 residues. Per the germline V gene, CDR1 is MDHEN and CDR2 is SYDVKM. V lost 6 bases to trimming and J lost 0 bases, with 10 bases between them.

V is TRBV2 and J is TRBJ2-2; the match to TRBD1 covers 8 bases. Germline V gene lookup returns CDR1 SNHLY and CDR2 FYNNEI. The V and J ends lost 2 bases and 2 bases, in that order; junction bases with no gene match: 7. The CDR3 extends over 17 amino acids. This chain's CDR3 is CASSEWLPGGNTGELFF. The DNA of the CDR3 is TGTGCCAGCAGTGAATGGTTGCCAGGGGGCAACACCGGGGAGCTGTTTTTT.

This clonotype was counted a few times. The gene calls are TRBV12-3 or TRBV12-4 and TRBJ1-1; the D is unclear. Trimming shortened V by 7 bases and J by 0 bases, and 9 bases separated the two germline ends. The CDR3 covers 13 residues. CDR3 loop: CASMAQLNTEAFF. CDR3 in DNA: TGTGCCAGCATGGCGCAGCTGAACACTGAAGCTTTCTTT.

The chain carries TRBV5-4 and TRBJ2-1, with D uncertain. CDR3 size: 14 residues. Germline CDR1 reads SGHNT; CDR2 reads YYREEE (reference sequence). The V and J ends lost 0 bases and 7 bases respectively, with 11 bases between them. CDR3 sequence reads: CASSLAGLVNEQFF. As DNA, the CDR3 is TGTGCCAGCAGCTTGGCAGGCCTGGTGAATGAGCAGTTCTTC.

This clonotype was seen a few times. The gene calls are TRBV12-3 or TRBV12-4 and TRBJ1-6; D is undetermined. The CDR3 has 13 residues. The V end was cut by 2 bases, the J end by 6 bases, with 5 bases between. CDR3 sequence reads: CASSLQANSPLHF. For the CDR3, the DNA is TGTGCCAGCAGTTTACAGGCTAATTCACCCCTCCACTTT.

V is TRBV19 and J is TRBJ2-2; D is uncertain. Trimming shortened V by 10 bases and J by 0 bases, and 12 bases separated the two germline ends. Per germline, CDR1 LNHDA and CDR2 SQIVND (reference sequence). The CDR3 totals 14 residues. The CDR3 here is CATTPLTNTGELFF. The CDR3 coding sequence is TGTGCCACCACCCCCCTGACGAACACCGGGGAGCTGTTTTTT.

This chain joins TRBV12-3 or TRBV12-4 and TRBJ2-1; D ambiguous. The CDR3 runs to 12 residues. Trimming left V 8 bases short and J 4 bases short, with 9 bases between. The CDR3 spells CASGSRYNEQFF. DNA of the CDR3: TGTGCCAGCGGTTCGCGTTACAATGAGCAGTTCTTC.

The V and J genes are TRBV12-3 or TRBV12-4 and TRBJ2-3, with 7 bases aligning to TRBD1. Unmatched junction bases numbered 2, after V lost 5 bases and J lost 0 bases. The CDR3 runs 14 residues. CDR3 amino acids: CASSEGASTDTQYF. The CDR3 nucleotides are TGTGCCAGCAGTGAGGGGGCTAGCACAGATACGCAGTATTTT.

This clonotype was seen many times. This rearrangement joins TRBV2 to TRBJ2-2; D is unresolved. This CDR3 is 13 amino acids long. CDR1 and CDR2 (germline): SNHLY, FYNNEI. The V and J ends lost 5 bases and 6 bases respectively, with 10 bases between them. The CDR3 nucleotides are TGTGCCAGCAGTCCGGGCCTGCCCGGGGAGCTGTTTTTT. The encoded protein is CASSPGLPGELFF.

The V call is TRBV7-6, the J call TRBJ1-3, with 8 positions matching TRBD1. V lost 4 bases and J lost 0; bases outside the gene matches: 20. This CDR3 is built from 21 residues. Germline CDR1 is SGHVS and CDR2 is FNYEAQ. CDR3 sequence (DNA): TGTGCCAGCAGCTCCGGCCTGGTGCCCGGGACAGGCCCATTCTCTGGAAACACCATATATTTT. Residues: CASSSGLVPGTGPFSGNTIYF.

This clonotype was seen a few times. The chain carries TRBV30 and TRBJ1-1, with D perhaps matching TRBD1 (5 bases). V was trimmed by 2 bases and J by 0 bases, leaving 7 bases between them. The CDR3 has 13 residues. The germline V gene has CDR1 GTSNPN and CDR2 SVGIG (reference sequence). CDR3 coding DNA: TGTGCCTGGAGTCGACAGTTGAACACTGAAGCTTTCTTT. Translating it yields CAWSRQLNTEAFF.

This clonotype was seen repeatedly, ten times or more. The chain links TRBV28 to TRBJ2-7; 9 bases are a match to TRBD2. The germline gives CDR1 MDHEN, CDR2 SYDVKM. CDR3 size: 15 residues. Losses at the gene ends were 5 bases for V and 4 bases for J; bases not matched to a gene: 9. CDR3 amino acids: CASSTPGAGGYEQYF. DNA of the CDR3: TGTGCCAGCAGTACTCCGGGTGCGGGAGGGTACGAGCAGTACTTC.

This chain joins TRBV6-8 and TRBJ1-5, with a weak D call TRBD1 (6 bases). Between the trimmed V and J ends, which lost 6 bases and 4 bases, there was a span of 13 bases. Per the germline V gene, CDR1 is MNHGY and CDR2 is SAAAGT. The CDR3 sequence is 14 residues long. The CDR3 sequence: CASRSRQGNQPQHF. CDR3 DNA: TGTGCCAGCAGGAGCAGGCAGGGGAATCAGCCCCAGCATTTT.

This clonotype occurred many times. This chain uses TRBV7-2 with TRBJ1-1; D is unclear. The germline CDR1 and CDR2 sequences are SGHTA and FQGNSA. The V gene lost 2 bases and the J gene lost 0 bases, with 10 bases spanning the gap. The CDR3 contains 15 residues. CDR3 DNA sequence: TGTGCCAGCAGCTTACAGGTTATGATGAACACTGAAGCTTTCTTT. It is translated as CASSLQVMMNTEAFF.

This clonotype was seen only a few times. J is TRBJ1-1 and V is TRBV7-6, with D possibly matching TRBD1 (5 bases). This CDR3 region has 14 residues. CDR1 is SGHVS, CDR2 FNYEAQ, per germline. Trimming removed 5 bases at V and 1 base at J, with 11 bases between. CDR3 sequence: CASSEGLPNTEAFF. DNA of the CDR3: TGTGCCAGCAGCGAGGGACTTCCGAACACTGAAGCTTTCTTT. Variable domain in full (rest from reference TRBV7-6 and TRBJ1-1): GAGVSQSPRYKVTKRGQDVALRCDPISGHVSLYWYRQALGQGPEFLTYFNYEAQQDKSGLPNDRFSAERPEGSISTLTIQRTEQRDSAMYRCASSEGLPNTEAFFGQGTRLTVV.

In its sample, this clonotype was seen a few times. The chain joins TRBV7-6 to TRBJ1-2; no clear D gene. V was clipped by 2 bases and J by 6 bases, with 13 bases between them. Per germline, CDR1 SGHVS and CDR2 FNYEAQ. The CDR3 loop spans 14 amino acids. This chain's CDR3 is CASSLTVNWDGYTF. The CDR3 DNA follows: TGTGCCAGCAGCTTAACCGTAAATTGGGATGGCTACACCTTC. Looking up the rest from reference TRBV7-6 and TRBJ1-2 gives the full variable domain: GAGVSQSPRYKVTKRGQDVALRCDPISGHVSLYWYRQALGQGPEFLTYFNYEAQQDKSGLPNDRFSAERPEGSISTLTIQRTEQRDSAMYRCASSLTVNWDGYTFGSGTRLTVV.

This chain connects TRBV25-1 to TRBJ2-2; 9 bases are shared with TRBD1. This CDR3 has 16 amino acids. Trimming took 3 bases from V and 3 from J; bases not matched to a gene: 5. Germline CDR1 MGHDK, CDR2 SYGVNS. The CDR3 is CASSDGQGTYTGELFF. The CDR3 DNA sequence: TGTGCCAGCAGTGACGGACAGGGGACATACACCGGGGAGCTGTTTTTT.

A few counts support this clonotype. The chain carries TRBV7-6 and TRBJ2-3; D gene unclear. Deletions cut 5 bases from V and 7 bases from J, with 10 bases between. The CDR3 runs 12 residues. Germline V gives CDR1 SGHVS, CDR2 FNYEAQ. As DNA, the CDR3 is TGTGCCAGCAGCACCGAGTGGAATACGCAGTATTTT. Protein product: CASSTEWNTQYF.

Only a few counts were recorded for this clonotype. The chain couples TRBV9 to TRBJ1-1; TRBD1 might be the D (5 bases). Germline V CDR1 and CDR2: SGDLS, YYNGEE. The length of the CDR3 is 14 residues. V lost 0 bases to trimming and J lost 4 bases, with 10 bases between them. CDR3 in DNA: TGTGCCAGCAGCGTAGCCCCAGGGTTCACTGAAGCTTTCTTT. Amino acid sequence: CASSVAPGFTEAFF.

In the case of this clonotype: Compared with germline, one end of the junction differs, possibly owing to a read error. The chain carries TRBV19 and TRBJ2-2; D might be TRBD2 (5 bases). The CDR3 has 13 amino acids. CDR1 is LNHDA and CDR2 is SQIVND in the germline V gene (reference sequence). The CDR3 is CATRRLNTGELLF. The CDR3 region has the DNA TGTGCCACCCGACGGTTGAACACCGGGGAGCTGCTTTTT.

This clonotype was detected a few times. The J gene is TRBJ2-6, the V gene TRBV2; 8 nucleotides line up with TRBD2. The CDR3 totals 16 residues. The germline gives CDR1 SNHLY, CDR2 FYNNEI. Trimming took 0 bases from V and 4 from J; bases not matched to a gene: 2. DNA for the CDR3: TGTGCCAGCAGTGAAGCGCGGGGGGTCGGGGCCAACGTCCTGACTTTC. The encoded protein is CASSEARGVGANVLTF.

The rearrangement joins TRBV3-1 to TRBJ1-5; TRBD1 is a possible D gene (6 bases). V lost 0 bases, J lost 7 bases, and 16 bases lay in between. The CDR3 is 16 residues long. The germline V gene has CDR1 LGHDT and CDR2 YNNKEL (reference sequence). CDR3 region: CASSQETGSSSQPQHF. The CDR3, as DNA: TGTGCCAGCAGCCAAGAGACAGGTTCTAGCTCCCAGCCCCAGCATTTT. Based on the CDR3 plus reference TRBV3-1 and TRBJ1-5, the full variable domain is DTAVSQTPKYLVTQMGNDKSIKCEQNLGHDTMYWYKQDSKKFLKIMFSYNNKELIINETVPNRFSPKSPDKAHLNLHINSLELGDSAVYFCASSQETGSSSQPQHFGDGTRLSIL.

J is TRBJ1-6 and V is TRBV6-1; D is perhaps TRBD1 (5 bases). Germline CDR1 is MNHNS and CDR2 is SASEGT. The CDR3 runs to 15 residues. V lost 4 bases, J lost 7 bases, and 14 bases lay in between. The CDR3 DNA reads TGTGCCAGCAGTGTCTTGACAGCTCGGAATTCACCCCTCCACTTT. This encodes CASSVLTARNSPLHF.

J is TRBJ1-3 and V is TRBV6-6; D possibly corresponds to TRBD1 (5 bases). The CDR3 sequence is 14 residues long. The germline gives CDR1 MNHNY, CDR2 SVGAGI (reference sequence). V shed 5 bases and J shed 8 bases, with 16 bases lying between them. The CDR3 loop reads CASSVQGAEYTIYF. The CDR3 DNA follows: TGTGCCAGCAGTGTCCAAGGGGCCGAGTACACCATATATTTT.

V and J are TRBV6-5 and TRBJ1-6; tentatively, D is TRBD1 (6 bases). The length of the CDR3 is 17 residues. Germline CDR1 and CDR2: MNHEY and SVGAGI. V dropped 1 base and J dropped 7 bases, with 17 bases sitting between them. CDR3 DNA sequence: TGTGCCAGCAGTTACTTTACCCCAGGGGCGGAGAATTCACCCCTCCACTTT. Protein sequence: CASSYFTPGAENSPLHF.

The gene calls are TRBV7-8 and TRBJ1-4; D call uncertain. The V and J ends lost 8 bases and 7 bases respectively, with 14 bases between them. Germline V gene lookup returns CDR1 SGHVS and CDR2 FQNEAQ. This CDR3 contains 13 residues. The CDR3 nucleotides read TGTGCCAGCGAATCCGGGAGAGGTGAAAAACTGTTTTTT. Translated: CASESGRGEKLFF.